This T cell receptor (beta chain) was profiled in a study of ipilimumab plus nivolumab after autologous stem cell transplantation. Study overall: Patients received a median of about five ipilimumab and roughly eight nivolumab doses. The DLBCL group included primary refractory and relapsed cases.

Trimming removed 2 bases at V and 4 bases at J, with 12 bases between. Per the germline V gene, CDR1 is SGHDT and CDR2 is YYEEEE. The CDR3 has 15 amino acids. Checkpoint therapy with ipilimumab 1 mg/kg began 14 to 28 days after transplant. Dosing: nivolumab 3 mg/kg IV, weeks 1, 4, 7, 10, then every two weeks to week 26. The data were produced by immunoSEQ multiplex PCR, yet TCRdb's version contains in-frame clones alone and is incomplete. The profile shows 15,000 to 20,000 clones, 71% of them singletons. The J gene is TRBJ2-2, the V gene TRBV5-6, with a tentative D call TRBD2 (6 bases). The sequencing here drew on PBMCs, taken in a trial of ipilimumab plus nivolumab as post-transplant consolidation. The TCR was taken from a male donor with diffuse large B-cell lymphoma. For the CDR3, the DNA is TGTGCCAGCAGCTTTTGGGACTTCACCACCGGGGAGCTGTTTTTT. Residues: CASSFWDFTTGELFF.